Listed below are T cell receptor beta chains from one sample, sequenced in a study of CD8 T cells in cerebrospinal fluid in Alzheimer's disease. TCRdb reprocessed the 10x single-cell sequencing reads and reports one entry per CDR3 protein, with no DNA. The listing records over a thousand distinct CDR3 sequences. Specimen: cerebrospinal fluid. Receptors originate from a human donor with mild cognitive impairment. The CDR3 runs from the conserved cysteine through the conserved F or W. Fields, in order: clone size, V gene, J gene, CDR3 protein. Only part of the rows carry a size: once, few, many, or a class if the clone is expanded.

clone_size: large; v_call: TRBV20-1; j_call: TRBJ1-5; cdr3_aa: CSATDETRFGQPQHF
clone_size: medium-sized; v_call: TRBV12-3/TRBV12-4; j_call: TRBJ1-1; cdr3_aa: CASSLTYAEAFF
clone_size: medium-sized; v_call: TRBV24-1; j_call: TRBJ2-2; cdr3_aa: CATLDTNTGELFF
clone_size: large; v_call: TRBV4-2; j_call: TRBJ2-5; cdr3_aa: CASSQDLVGEETQYF
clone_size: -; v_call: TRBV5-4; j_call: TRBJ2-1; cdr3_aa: CASSLSGGGYNEQFF
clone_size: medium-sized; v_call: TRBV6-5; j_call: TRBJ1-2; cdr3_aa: CASSYSAGGETNYGYTF
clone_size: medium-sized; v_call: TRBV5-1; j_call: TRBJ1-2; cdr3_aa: CASSLVSGKDGYTF
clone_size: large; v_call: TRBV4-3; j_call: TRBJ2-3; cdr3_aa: CASSQEIAGGSADTQYF
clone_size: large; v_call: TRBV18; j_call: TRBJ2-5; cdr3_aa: CASSPNTGVGETQYF
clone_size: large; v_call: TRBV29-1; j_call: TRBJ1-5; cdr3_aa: CSVGTENQPQHF
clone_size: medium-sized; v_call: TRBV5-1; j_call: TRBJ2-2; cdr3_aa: CASSLAQASGTGELFF
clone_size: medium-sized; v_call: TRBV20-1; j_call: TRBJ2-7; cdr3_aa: CSAEKTGGSREQYF
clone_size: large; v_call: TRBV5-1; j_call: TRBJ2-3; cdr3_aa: CASSLGDPSTDTQYF
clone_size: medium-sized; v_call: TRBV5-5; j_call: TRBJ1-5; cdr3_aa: CASSLTGSSNQPQHF
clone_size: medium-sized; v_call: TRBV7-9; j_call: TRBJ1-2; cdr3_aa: CASSFPATVYNYGYTF
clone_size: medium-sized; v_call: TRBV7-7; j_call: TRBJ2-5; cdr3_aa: CASTNGETQYF
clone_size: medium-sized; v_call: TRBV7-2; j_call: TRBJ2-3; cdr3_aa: CAGKLGTAADTQYF
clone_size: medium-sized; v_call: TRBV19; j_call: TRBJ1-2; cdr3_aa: CASSLNYGYTF
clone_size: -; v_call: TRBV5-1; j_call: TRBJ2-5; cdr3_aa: CASSGDGQETQYF